One sample yielded the 11 T cell receptor beta chains listed below, sequenced in a study of OX40 agonist ivuxolimab in advanced cancers. Assay used: immunoSEQ multiplex PCR; TCRdb lists only in-frame clones, some missing. The table includes over 25,000 clones, 65% to 75% detected once. Specimen: CD4+ or CD8+ T cells sorted from blood, collected in a trial of the OX40 agonist ivuxolimab. Source of these receptors: an adult with an advanced solid tumor such as melanoma, head and neck, liver or kidney cancer.

The V call is TRBV11-2, the J call TRBJ1-3; D is uncertain. The CDR3 runs 15 residues. From germline, CDR1 is SGHAT and CDR2 FQNNGV. V gave up 5 bases and J gave up 2 bases, with 13 bases separating them. The CDR3 sequence: CASSPRRVAGNTIYF. The CDR3 DNA follows: TGTGCCAGCAGCCCACGGCGGGTAGCTGGAAACACCATATATTTT.

The table lists this clone with a count of one. The rearrangement links TRBV25-1 to TRBJ1-2, with D uncertain. The CDR3 sequence is 14 residues long. Trimming removed 2 bases from V and 7 bases from J, with 14 bases in between. Germline lookup yields CDR1 MGHDK and CDR2 SYGVNS. CDR3 sequence (DNA): TGTGCCAGCAGTGAACTAGAGGTCCTTGCTGGCTACACCTTC. It encodes CASSELEVLAGYTF.

The J gene is TRBJ2-2, the V gene TRBV29-1; D ambiguous. The CDR3 runs 15 residues. The germline V gene encodes CDR1 SQVTM and CDR2 ANQGSEA. Trimming left V 4 bases short and J 8 bases short, with 20 bases between. The CDR3 DNA is TGCAGCGTTGCTATTTCGTTGGGCAGACGGGGGGAGCTGTTTTTT. It is translated as CSVAISLGRRGELFF.

V usage is TRBV5-4 and J usage is TRBJ2-3; 10 positions match TRBD1. V lost 6 bases and J lost 2; bases outside the gene matches: 9. CDR1 is SGHNT, CDR2 YYREEE, per germline (reference sequence). This CDR3 contains 16 residues. The CDR3 loop reads CASNRRDRGYTDTQYF. CDR3 bases: TGTGCCAGCAACCGACGGGACAGGGGCTACACAGATACGCAGTATTTT. The variable domain in full, completed from reference TRBV5-4 and TRBJ2-3, reads ETGVTQSPTHLIKTRGQQVTLRCSSQSGHNTVSWYQQALGQGPQFIFQYYREEENGRGNFPPRFSGLQFPNYSSELNVNALELDDSALYLCASNRRDRGYTDTQYFGPGTRLTVL.

This clone was seen just once. The chain employs TRBV7-9 and TRBJ1-1; weak D call: TRBD1 (6 bases). The V end was cut by 6 bases, the J end by 10 bases, with 15 bases between. The CDR3 contains 12 residues. The germline CDR1 and CDR2 sequences are SEHNR and FQNEAQ (reference sequence). CDR3 DNA: TGTGCCAGCAGACACCAACAGGGACGAGCTTTCTTT. Encoded protein: CASRHQQGRAFF.

The chain uses TRBV6-4 and TRBJ1-1, with D uncertain. With 3 bases removed from V and 1 base from J, the gap between germline ends came to 12 bases. The germline V gene encodes CDR1 MRHNA and CDR2 SNTAGT. The CDR3 totals 15 residues. CDR3 sequence reads: CASSEEENGNTEAFF. The CDR3 coding sequence is TGTGCCAGCAGTGAGGAGGAGAATGGGAACACTGAAGCTTTCTTT.

This clone was counted between two and nine times. The chain employs TRBV7-2 and TRBJ1-1; D remains unclear. The CDR3 has 17 amino acids. From germline, CDR1 is SGHTA and CDR2 FQGNSA. Trimming shortened V by 2 bases and J by 4 bases, and 20 bases separated the two germline ends. The CDR3 reads CASSLRPREVLPTEAFF. The CDR3 bases are TGTGCCAGCAGCTTACGGCCTCGGGAAGTCTTACCCACTGAAGCTTTCTTT.

This clone came up once. The rearrangement joins TRBV7-3 to TRBJ2-1, with 7 bases fitting TRBD1. Germline trimming cut 4 bases from V and 7 bases from J; bases unmatched to any gene: 10. The germline CDR1 and CDR2 sequences are SGHTA and FQGTGA. This CDR3 contains 15 residues. DNA for the CDR3: TGTGCCAGCAGCTCGCCGACAGGGCAAGTAAATGAGCAGTTCTTC. Translating gives CASSSPTGQVNEQFF.

The chain joins TRBV19 to TRBJ2-1; a possible D gene is TRBD1 (5 bases). Germline CDR1 reads LNHDA; CDR2 reads SQIVND (reference sequence). There are 15 residues in the CDR3. The V end lost 6 bases, the J end lost 2 bases, and 14 bases lay between the germline ends. The CDR3 bases are TGTGCCAGTAGCTTAGCACAGGTCGCCTACAATGAGCAGTTCTTC. Translating gives CASSLAQVAYNEQFF.

This clone is judged medium-sized. The chain uses TRBV11-2 and TRBJ2-5, with unresolved D. Deletions cut 5 bases from V and 4 bases from J, with 14 bases between. Germline CDR1 and CDR2: SGHAT and FQNNGV. This CDR3 has 14 residues. CDR3 in amino acids: CASSQLGVGETQYF. In nucleotides, the CDR3 is TGTGCCAGCAGCCAATTAGGAGTGGGAGAGACCCAGTACTTC.

This chain links TRBV11-2 with TRBJ2-3; the match to TRBD2 covers 10 bases. The CDR3 is made up of 17 amino acids. The junction had 10 bases not matched to a gene; V was cut back by 3 bases and J by 4 bases. Germline V CDR1 and CDR2: SGHAT, FQNNGV. The CDR3 nucleotides are TGTGCCAGCAGCTTCGCCCCGGGACTAGCGATCGCAGATACGCAGTATTTT. Its translation: CASSFAPGLAIADTQYF.